This T cell receptor beta chain originates from a study of T cells after posttransplantation cyclophosphamide. Germline loops: CDR1 LGHNT, CDR2 FRNRAP. The V end lost 7 bases, the J end lost 8 bases, and 15 bases lay between the germline ends. CDR3 length equals 13 residues. Busulfan-fludarabine conditioning, marrow transplant, and cyclophosphamide on days +3 and +4 were administered. The study's findings and limits: Donor CD8+ memory clones often dominated recipient blood repertoires at later times.

This clone was seen at least ten times. What it binds is not known. Sequencing was performed with immunoSEQ multiplex PCR; in TCRdb, only in-frame clones are kept and a portion is missing. The sample includes several thousand clones, none of them occurring once. The material sequenced was PBMCs, taken after allogeneic stem cell transplant with posttransplant cyclophosphamide. The receptor was derived from a male patient in his late teens or twenties who received an allogeneic stem cell transplant from an unrelated donor, was CMV-positive, and had acute and chronic GVHD. The graft donor may have contributed some T cells. The chain employs TRBV12-5 and TRBJ2-1; tentatively, D is TRBD1 (5 bases). The CDR3 nucleotides are TGTGCTAGTGCTCCTGTAGGGGATCATGAGCAGTTCTTC. It specifies CASAPVGDHEQFF.